The TCR beta chain described here comes from a study of identifying expanded T cells in peripheral blood. A word on this clone: Its antigen is undetermined.

Healthy donors had no documented immune events, such as infections, while sampled. Method: immunoSEQ multiplex PCR; TCRdb's copy keeps in-frame clones and lacks some. This sample has around 100,000 clones, with around 88% found just once. Trimming took 11 bases from V and 7 from J, leaving 15 bases between them. CDR1 SEHNR and CDR2 FQNEAQ come from the germline V gene (reference sequence). The CDR3 sequence is 12 residues long. Regarding the study as a whole: Variance in clone template counts between approximately 2-week samples significantly increased with total template count across all healthy donors.

Sequenced sample: blood. The chain links TRBV7-9 to TRBJ2-1; possible D gene TRBD1, 6 bases. The sequence came from a person aged 18 to 70 in good health. CDR3: CAWILRGNEQFF. In DNA, the CDR3 is TGTGCCTGGATACTCAGGGGAAATGAGCAGTTCTTC.